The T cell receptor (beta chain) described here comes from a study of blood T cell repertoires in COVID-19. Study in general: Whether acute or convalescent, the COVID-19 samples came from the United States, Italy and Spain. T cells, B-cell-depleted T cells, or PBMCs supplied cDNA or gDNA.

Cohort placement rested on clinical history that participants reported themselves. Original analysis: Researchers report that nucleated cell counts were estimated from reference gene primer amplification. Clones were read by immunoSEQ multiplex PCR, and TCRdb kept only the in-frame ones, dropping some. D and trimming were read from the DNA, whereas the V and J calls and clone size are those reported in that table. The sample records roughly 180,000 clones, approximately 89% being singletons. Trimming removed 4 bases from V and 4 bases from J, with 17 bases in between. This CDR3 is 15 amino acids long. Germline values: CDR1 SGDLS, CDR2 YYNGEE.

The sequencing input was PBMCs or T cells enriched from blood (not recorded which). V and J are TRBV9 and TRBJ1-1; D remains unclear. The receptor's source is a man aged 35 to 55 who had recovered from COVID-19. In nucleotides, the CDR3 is TGTGCCAGCAGCCTCTCGGAGTTTCGGGTCACTGAAGCTTTCTTT. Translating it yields CASSLSEFRVTEAFF.